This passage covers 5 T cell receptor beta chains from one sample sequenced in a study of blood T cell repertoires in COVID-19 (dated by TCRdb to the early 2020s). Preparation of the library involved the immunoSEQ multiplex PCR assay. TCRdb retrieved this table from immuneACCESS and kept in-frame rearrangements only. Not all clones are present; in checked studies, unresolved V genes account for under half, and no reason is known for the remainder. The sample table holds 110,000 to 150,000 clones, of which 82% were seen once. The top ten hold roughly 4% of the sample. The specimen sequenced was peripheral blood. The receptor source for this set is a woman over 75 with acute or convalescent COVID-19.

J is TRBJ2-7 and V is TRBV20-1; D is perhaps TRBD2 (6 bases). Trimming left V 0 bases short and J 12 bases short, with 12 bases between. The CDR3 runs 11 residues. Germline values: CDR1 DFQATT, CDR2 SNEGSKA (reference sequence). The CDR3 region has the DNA TGCAGTGCTAGAGAGACTAGTTTTCTGTACTTC. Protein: CSARETSFLYF.

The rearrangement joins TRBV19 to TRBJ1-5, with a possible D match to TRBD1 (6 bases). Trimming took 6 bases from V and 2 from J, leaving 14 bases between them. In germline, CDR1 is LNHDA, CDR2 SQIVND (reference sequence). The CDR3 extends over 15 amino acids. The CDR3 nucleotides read TGTGCCAGTAGGACGACAGGCCGCGGCAATCAGCCCCAGCATTTT. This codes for CASRTTGRGNQPQHF.

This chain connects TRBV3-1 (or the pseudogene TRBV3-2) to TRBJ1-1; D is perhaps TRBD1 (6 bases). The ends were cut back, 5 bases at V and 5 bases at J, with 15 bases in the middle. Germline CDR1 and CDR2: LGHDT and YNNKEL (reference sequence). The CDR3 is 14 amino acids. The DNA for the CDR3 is TGTGCCAGCAGCAACCAGGGGAGAGGAACTGAAGCTTTCTTT. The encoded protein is CASSNQGRGTEAFF.

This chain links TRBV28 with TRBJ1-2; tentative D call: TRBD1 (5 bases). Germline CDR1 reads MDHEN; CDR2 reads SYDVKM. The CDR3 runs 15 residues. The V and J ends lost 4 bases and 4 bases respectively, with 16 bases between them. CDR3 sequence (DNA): TGTGCCAGCAGTTCCACGGGGCCGGGGGGCTATGGCTACACCTTC. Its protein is CASSSTGPGGYGYTF.

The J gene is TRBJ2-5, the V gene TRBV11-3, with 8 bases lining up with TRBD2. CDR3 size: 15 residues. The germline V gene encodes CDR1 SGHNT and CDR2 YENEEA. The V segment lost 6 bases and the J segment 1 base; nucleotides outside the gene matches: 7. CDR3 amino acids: CASSPGLEAQETQYF. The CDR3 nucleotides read TGTGCCAGCAGTCCGGGACTAGAGGCCCAAGAGACCCAGTACTTC.